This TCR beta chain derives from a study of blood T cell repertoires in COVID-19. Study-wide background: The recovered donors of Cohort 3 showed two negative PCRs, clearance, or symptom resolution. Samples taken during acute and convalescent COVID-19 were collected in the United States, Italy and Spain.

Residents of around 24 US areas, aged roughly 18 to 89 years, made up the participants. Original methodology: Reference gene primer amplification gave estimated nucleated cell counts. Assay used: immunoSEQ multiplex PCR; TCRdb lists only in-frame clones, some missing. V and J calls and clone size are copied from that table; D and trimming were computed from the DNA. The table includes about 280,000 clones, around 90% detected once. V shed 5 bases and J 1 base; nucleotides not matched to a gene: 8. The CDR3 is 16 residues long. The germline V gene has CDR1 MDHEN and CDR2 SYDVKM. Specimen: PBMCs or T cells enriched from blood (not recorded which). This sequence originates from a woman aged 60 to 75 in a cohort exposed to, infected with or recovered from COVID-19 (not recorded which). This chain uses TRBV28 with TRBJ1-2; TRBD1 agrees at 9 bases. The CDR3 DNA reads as TGTGCCAGCAGTCTCGACAGGGGGTGGGTTAACTATGGCTACACCTTC. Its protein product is CASSLDRGWVNYGYTF.